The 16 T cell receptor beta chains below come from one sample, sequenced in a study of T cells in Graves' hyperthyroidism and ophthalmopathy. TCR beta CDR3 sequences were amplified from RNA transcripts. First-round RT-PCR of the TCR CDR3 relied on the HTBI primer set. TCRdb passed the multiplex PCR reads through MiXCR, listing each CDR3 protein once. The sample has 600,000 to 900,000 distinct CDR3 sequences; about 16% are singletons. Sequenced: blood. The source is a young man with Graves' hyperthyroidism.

CDR3 DNA sequence: TGTGCCAGCAGTTTCGTCGAAGCACGGAATGAAAAACTGTTTTTT. Protein: CASSFVEARNEKLFF. The chain couples TRBV27 to TRBJ1-4; D is uncertain. The CDR3 has 15 residues. The germline V gene has CDR1 MNHEY and CDR2 SMNVEV (reference sequence). The ends were cut back, 3 bases at V and 5 bases at J, with 13 bases in the middle.

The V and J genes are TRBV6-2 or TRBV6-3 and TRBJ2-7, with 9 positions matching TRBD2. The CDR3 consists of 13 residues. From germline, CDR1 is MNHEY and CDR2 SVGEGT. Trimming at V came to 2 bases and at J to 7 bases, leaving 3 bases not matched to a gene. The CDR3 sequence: CASSYVAGEEQYF. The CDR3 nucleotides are TGTGCCAGCAGTTACGTAGCGGGAGAGGAGCAGTACTTC.

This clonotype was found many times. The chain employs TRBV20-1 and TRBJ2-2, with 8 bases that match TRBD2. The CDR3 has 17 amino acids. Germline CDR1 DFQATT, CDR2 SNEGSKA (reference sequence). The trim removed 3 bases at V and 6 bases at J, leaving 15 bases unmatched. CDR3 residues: CSARTPTGLLAAGELFF. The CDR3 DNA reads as TGCAGTGCTAGGACTCCTACGGGGTTACTAGCGGCCGGGGAGCTGTTTTTT.

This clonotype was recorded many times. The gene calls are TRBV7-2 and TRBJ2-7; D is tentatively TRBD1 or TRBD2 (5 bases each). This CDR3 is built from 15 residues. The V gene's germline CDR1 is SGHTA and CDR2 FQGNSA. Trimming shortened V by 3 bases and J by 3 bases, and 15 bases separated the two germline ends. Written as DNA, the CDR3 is TGTGCCAGCAGCTTCCGCGAGGGGCAGATCTACGAGCAGTACTTC. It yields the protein CASSFREGQIYEQYF.

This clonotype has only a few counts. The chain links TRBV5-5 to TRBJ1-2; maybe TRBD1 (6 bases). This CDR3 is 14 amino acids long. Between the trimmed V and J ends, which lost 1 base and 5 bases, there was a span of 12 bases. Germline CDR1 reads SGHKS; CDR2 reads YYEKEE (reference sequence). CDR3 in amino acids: CASSLLLQGYGYTF. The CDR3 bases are TGTGCCAGCAGCTTGCTACTCCAGGGGTATGGCTACACCTTC.

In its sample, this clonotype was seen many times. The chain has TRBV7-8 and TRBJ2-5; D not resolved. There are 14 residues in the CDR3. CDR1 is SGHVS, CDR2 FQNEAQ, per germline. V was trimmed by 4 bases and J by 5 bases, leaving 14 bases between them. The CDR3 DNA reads TGTGCCAGCAGCTACCCCGCCAAAAGGGAGACCCAGTACTTC. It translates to CASSYPAKRETQYF. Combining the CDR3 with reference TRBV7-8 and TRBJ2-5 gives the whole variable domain GAGVSQSPRYKVAKRGQDVALRCDPISGHVSLFWYQQALGQGPEFLTYFQNEAQLDKSGLPSDRFFAERPEGSVSTLKIQRTQQEDSAVYLCASSYPAKRETQYFGPGTRLLVL.

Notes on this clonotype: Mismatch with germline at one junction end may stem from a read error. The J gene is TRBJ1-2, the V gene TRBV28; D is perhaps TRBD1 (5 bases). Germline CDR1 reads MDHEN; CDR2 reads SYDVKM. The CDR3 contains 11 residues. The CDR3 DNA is TGTGCCAGCAGCCCCGGGGGTGGCTGCACCTTC. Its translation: CASSPGGGCTF.

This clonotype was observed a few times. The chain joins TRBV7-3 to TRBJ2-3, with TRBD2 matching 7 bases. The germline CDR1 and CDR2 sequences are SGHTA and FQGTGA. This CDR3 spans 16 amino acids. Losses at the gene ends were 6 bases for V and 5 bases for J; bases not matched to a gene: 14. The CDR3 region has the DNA TGTGCCAGCAGTGATTTCACGGGAGGTATGGGAGATACGCAGTATTTT. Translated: CASSDFTGGMGDTQYF.

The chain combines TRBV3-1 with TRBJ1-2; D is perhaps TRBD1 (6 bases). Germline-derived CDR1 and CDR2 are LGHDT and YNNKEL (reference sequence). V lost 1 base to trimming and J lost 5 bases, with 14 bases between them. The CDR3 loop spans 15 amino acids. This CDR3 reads CASSQGTVETYGYTF. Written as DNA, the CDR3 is TGTGCCAGCAGCCAAGGGACAGTTGAGACTTATGGCTACACCTTC.

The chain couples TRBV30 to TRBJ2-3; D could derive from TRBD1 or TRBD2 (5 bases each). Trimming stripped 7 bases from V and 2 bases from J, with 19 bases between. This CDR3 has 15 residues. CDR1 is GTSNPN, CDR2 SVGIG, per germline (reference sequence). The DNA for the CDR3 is TGTGCCTCTAACCAGAGGGGCCGAATCACAGATACGCAGTATTTT. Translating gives CASNQRGRITDTQYF.

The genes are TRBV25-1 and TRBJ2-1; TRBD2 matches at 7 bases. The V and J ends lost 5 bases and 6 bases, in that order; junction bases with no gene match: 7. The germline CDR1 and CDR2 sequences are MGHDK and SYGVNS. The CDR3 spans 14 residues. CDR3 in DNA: TGTGCCAGCAGTTTAGCGGGCGTAACCAATGAGCAGTTCTTC. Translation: CASSLAGVTNEQFF.

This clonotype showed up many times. CDR3 in DNA: TGTGCCAGCAGCTTAGAAGCGGAGGAAGGGAGCTACGAGCAGTACTTC. It translates to CASSLEAEEGSYEQYF. The chain is built from TRBV7-6 and TRBJ2-7; tentatively, D is TRBD2 (5 bases). The CDR3 is 16 amino acids. Germline lookup yields CDR1 SGHVS and CDR2 FNYEAQ. Trimming shortened V by 1 base and J by 3 bases, and 16 bases separated the two germline ends.

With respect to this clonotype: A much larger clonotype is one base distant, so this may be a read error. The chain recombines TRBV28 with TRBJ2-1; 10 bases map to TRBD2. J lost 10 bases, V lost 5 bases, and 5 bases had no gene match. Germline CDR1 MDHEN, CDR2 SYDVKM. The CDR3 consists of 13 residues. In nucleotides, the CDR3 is TGTGCCAGCAGTGGGACTAGCGCAAGGGAGCAGTTCTTC. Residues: CASSGTSAREQFF.

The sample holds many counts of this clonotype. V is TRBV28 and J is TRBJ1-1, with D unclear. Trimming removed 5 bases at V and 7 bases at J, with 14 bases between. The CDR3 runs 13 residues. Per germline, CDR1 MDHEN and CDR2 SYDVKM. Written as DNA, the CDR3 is TGTGCCAGCAGTCACACCGCGTACAGTGAAGCTTTCTTT. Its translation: CASSHTAYSEAFF.

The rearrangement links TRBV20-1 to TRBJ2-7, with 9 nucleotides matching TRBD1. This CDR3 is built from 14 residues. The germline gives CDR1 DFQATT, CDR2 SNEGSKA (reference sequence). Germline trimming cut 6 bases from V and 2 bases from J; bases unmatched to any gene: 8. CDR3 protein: CSAIGQGRTYEQYF. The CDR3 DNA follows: TGCAGTGCCATCGGACAGGGGCGAACCTACGAGCAGTACTTC.

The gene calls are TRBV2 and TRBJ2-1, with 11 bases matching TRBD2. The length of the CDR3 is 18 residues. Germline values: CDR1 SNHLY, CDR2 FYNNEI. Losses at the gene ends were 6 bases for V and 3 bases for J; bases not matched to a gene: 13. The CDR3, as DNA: TGTGCCAGCAGGAGCCGTTTGGGACTAGCGGAGAACTACAATGAGCAGTTCTTC. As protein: CASRSRLGLAENYNEQFF.